This T cell receptor (beta chain) originates from a study of TIL therapy for anti-PD-1-resistant metastatic lung cancer. General study findings and limits: Infused TIL clonotypes partially replaced the baseline blood repertoire, then decayed over months. The cohort had more treatment-naive, never-smoker and oncogene-addicted patients than typical.

The sample's time point: pre-treatment sample, taken before nivolumab and TIL therapy. Adults with stage 4 NSCLC were enrolled in a phase I trial. As regards this clone: The antigen is undetermined. Other DNA sequences within the sample encode an identical CDR3.

The immunoSEQ assay was v3. Sequencing depth was 1.5 million to 2 million read pairs for survey level, roughly 4.5-6 million for deep. Clones were sequenced by immunoSEQ multiplex PCR, and TCRdb holds only the in-frame ones, with some missing. This table holds 10,000 to 15,000 clones, about 80% found once. V was pared by 3 bases and J by 3 bases, with 9 bases between. Germline CDR1 reads MNHEY; CDR2 reads SMNVEV (reference sequence). The CDR3 is 14 residues long. The sequence came from a person between 25 and 79 years old with non-small cell lung cancer. The chain employs TRBV27 and TRBJ1-5; TRBD1 might be the D (5 bases). The sample was blood, taken at baseline. As DNA, the CDR3 is TGTGCCAGCAGTTTTGGGGCAGACAATCAGCCCCAGCATTTT. Translation gives CASSFGADNQPQHF.